The 30 T cell receptor beta chains below were found in one sample sequenced in a study of naive and memory T cell subsets. Two oligonucleotides, mixed equimolar, formed the beta constant-region primer covering TRBC1 and TRBC2. TCRdb processed the UMI-ligation and nested PCR reads anew with MiXCR; each CDR3 protein has one entry. Of some 150,000 distinct CDR3 sequences in the sample, over 15% are singletons; the top ten hold roughly 0.14%. Sequenced sample: naive CD4+ T cells from blood. The source of these receptors is a human donor in good health.

The chain couples TRBV1 to TRBJ1-4; the table's TRBD1 call for D was not verified on the DNA. TRBV1 corresponds to a pseudogene. The CDR3 spans 16 residues. This CDR3 is CASSRAPTAAPEKLFF. CDR3 bases: TGCGCCAGCAGCCGAGCTCCGACAGCGGCGCCTGAAAAACTGTTTTTT.

V is TRBV5-1 and J is TRBJ2-1, with 8 bases identical to TRBD2. Germline V gene data show CDR1 as SGHRS and CDR2 as YFSETQ. J lost 8 bases, V lost 3 bases, and 10 bases had no gene match. The CDR3 has 15 residues. The CDR3 reads CASSSLAEGRDEQFF. CDR3 sequence (DNA): TGCGCCAGCAGCTCACTAGCGGAGGGGCGGGATGAGCAGTTCTTC.

J is TRBJ2-3 and V is TRBV7-9, with D possibly TRBD2 on 7 matching bases. The germline gives CDR1 SEHNR, CDR2 FQNEAQ (reference sequence). This CDR3 comprises 16 residues. The V gene lost 6 bases and the J gene lost 3 bases, with 19 bases spanning the gap. Written as DNA, the CDR3 is TGTGCCAGCAGTTTACCCCAAGGGGGGGGAACAGATACGCAGTATTTT. This translates into CASSLPQGGGTDTQYF. The entire variable domain, with the rest obtained from reference TRBV7-9 and TRBJ2-3, is as follows: DTGVSQNPRHKITKRGQNVTFRCDPISEHNRLYWYRQTLGQGPEFLTYFQNEAQLEKSRLLSDRFSAERPKGSFSTLEIQRTEQGDSAMYLCASSLPQGGGTDTQYFGPGTRLTVL.

In its sample, this clonotype was seen many times. V gene TRBV4-2 combines with J gene TRBJ2-7, with D maybe TRBD1 (6 bases). The germline V gene encodes CDR1 LGHNA and CDR2 YNFKEQ. Trimming removed 4 bases from V and 3 bases from J, with 19 bases in between. This CDR3 has 16 amino acids. CDR3 amino acids: CASSPAGGAFGYEQYF. CDR3 nucleotide sequence: TGTGCCAGCAGCCCTGCTGGGGGCGCCTTTGGCTACGAGCAGTACTTC.

This sequence joins TRBV5-1 and TRBJ2-3; TRBD2 is a possible D gene (6 bases). The CDR3 runs to 16 residues. Between the trimmed V and J ends, which lost 0 bases and 4 bases, there was a span of 15 bases. Germline V CDR1 and CDR2: SGHRS, YFSETQ. The CDR3 sequence: CASSLVDGEVADTQYF. CDR3 coding DNA: TGCGCCAGCAGCTTGGTGGACGGGGAGGTGGCAGATACGCAGTATTTT.

V is TRBV5-1 and J is TRBJ2-6; perhaps TRBD1 as D (5 bases). Germline CDR1 and CDR2: SGHRS and YFSETQ. Trimming removed 1 base from V and 4 bases from J, with 15 bases in between. This CDR3 is 17 amino acids long. CDR3 region: CASSLRSGFAGANVLTF. Written as DNA, the CDR3 is TGCGCCAGCAGCTTGAGATCAGGGTTCGCCGGGGCCAACGTCCTGACTTTC.

The genes are TRBV7-2 and TRBJ2-3, with TRBD2 matching over 11 bases. Per the germline V gene, CDR1 is SGHTA and CDR2 is FQGNSA. V was clipped by 5 bases and J by 1 base; unmatched bases: 2. The CDR3 length is 15 residues. The CDR3 here is CASSPSGRRTDTQYF. Written as DNA, the CDR3 is TGTGCCAGCAGCCCTAGCGGGAGGCGCACAGATACGCAGTATTTT.

This clonotype came up a few times. The gene calls are TRBV6-1 and TRBJ2-3; 8 positions agree with TRBD1. The germline V gene has CDR1 MNHNS and CDR2 SASEGT. This CDR3 contains 15 residues. The trim removed 6 bases at V and 0 bases at J, leaving 5 bases unmatched. CDR3 coding DNA: TGTGCCAGCAGCAGACAGGGGTTAAGCACAGATACGCAGTATTTT. Its translation is CASSRQGLSTDTQYF.

J is TRBJ2-2 and V is TRBV7-2, with TRBD2 matching over 12 bases. V was clipped by 3 bases and J by 0 bases; unmatched bases: 2. CDR3 length: 17 amino acids. In germline, CDR1 is SGHTA, CDR2 FQGNSA. The CDR3 DNA reads TGTGCCAGCAGCTTTACTAGCGGGAGGCCGAACACCGGGGAGCTGTTTTTT. Translated, it gives CASSFTSGRPNTGELFF.

The CDR3 DNA sequence: TGTGCCAGCAGCCGGGACCCGACAGATACGCAGTATTTT. Its translation is CASSRDPTDTQYF. V is TRBV11-2 and J is TRBJ2-3, with D possibly called TRBD1 or TRBD2 (5 bases each). Germline V gene sequence: CDR1 SGHAT, CDR2 FQNNGV. Trimming took 5 bases from V and 3 from J, leaving 9 bases between them. This CDR3 is built from 13 residues.

This clonotype turned up a few times. The genes are TRBV28 and TRBJ2-5; the D gene could be TRBD1 or TRBD2 (5 bases each). From germline, CDR1 is MDHEN and CDR2 SYDVKM. The CDR3 has 15 residues. V lost 5 bases to trimming and J lost 10 bases, with 23 bases between them. This chain's CDR3 is CASSTPGTNLVRQYF. The DNA for the CDR3 is TGTGCCAGCAGTACCCCCGGGACGAACCTAGTCCGCCAGTACTTC.

This chain connects TRBV7-2 to TRBJ2-2; 8 bases line up with TRBD1. The CDR3 covers 14 residues. Germline loops: CDR1 SGHTA, CDR2 FQGNSA. Germline trimming cut 5 bases from V and 6 bases from J; bases unmatched to any gene: 5. In DNA form, the CDR3 reads TGTGCCAGCAGCCCCGGGACAGGCTCCGGGGAGCTGTTTTTT. As protein: CASSPGTGSGELFF.

This clonotype appeared a few times. The rearrangement joins TRBV5-4 to TRBJ2-5, with 12 bases lining up with TRBD2. V shed 0 bases, J shed 4 bases, and the junction held 4 bases outside the gene matches. This CDR3 has 16 amino acids. In germline, CDR1 is SGHNT, CDR2 YYREEE (reference sequence). The CDR3 nucleotides read TGTGCCAGCAGCTTGGAGTCTAGCGGGAGGGGAGAGACCCAGTACTTC. Translation gives CASSLESSGRGETQYF.

The chain links TRBV5-4 to TRBJ1-6, with D possibly matching TRBD1 (6 bases). CDR1 and CDR2 (germline): SGHNT, YYREEE (reference sequence). The CDR3 sequence is 15 residues long. Trimming stripped 2 bases from V and 7 bases from J, with 13 bases between. CDR3 DNA sequence: TGTGCCAGCAGCTTCGCCCGGACAGCCAATTCACCCCTCCACTTT. Its protein product is CASSFARTANSPLHF.

This clonotype was seen a few times. The rearrangement links TRBV5-1 to TRBJ2-3; 9 bases line up with TRBD2. Losses at the gene ends were 2 bases for V and 2 bases for J; bases not matched to a gene: 9. The CDR3 extends over 17 amino acids. The germline V gene encodes CDR1 SGHRS and CDR2 YFSETQ. The CDR3 DNA is TGCGCCAGCAGCTTAGGGCTAGCGGGAATCTACACAGATACGCAGTATTTT. It encodes CASSLGLAGIYTDTQYF.

The rearrangement uses TRBV7-2 and TRBJ1-2, with unresolved D. Germline lookup yields CDR1 SGHTA and CDR2 FQGNSA. The CDR3 runs 12 residues. V was trimmed by 3 bases and J by 4 bases, leaving 6 bases between them. This CDR3 is CASSFLSYGYTF. The CDR3, as DNA: TGTGCCAGCAGCTTCCTTTCCTATGGCTACACCTTC.

This clonotype was seen a handful of times. The rearrangement joins TRBV20-1 to TRBJ1-4; TRBD1 might be the D (5 bases). The germline V and J ends were trimmed by 7 bases and 4 bases, with 7 bases remaining between them. The CDR3 loop spans 11 amino acids. In germline, CDR1 is DFQATT, CDR2 SNEGSKA (reference sequence). The CDR3 here is CSGQINEKLFF. Here the CDR3 DNA reads TGCAGTGGACAGATTAATGAAAAACTGTTTTTT.

The chain is built from TRBV20-1 and TRBJ1-1, with TRBD1 matching over 7 bases. The CDR3 contains 14 residues. V was pared by 4 bases and J by 1 base, with 6 bases of the junction left unmatched. Germline-derived CDR1 and CDR2 are DFQATT and SNEGSKA (reference sequence). In DNA form, the CDR3 reads TGCAGTGCTACCAGACAGGGTTGGAACACTGAAGCTTTCTTT. Translation gives CSATRQGWNTEAFF.

The table lists this clonotype with many counts. The rearrangement links TRBV20-1 to TRBJ1-2; 7 nucleotides match TRBD1. J gave up 4 bases and V 3 bases, and 5 bases lay outside the gene matches. Germline lookup yields CDR1 DFQATT and CDR2 SNEGSKA (reference sequence). The CDR3 spans 13 residues. CDR3 region: CSASQGGGYGYTF. The CDR3 DNA sequence: TGCAGTGCTAGCCAGGGGGGTGGCTATGGCTACACCTTC.

This clonotype has more than one count but fewer than ten. V usage is TRBV20-1 and J usage is TRBJ2-7; TRBD2 might be the D (5 bases). In germline, CDR1 is DFQATT, CDR2 SNEGSKA (reference sequence). The CDR3 runs to 12 residues. V dropped 0 bases and J dropped 7 bases, with 10 bases sitting between them. The CDR3 region is CSARDRSGEQYF. In DNA form, the CDR3 reads TGCAGTGCTAGAGATCGGTCGGGGGAGCAGTACTTC.

This clonotype has only a few counts. The chain uses TRBV6-5 and TRBJ1-4; D unresolved. Trimming removed 0 bases at V and 11 bases at J, with 16 bases between. Germline CDR1 is MNHEY and CDR2 is SVGAGI. The CDR3 length is 15 residues. CDR3 region: CASSYSPAAQTKLFF. The CDR3 DNA reads as TGTGCCAGCAGTTACTCGCCGGCAGCGCAAACCAAACTGTTTTTT.

The rearrangement joins TRBV20-1 to TRBJ2-3, with 8 nucleotides matching TRBD1. Per the germline V gene, CDR1 is DFQATT and CDR2 is SNEGSKA (reference sequence). This CDR3 has 13 residues. The trim removed 5 bases at V and 4 bases at J, leaving 5 bases unmatched. The DNA for the CDR3 is TGCAGTGCTGAAGACAGGGGCCCAGATACGCAGTATTTT. Its protein product is CSAEDRGPDTQYF.

This clonotype turned up a few times. The chain carries TRBV9 and TRBJ2-1, with TRBD2 as a possible D gene (6 bases). The V and J ends lost 0 bases and 7 bases respectively, with 14 bases between them. This CDR3 has 15 amino acids. Germline CDR1 SGDLS, CDR2 YYNGEE. This chain's CDR3 is CASSVGGLTRNEQFF. CDR3 coding DNA: TGTGCCAGCAGCGTAGGAGGACTGACTAGGAATGAGCAGTTCTTC.

This clonotype was seen more than once but under ten times. J is TRBJ2-4 and V is TRBV6-2 or TRBV6-3; D gene unclear. The V end was cut by 4 bases, the J end by 8 bases, with 9 bases between. The CDR3 totals 12 residues. Germline CDR1 reads MNHEY; CDR2 reads SVGEGT. CDR3 nucleotide sequence: TGTGCCAGCAGTTCTCGAGGCCACATTCAGTACTTC. It specifies CASSSRGHIQYF.

This sequence joins TRBV20-1 and TRBJ2-1; unclear D gene. CDR3 length equals 16 residues. Germline loops: CDR1 DFQATT, CDR2 SNEGSKA (reference sequence). V lost 4 bases and J lost 0, with 16 bases in between. CDR3 nucleotides: TGCAGTGCTAAGGTCGATGGTGGTAGCTCCTACAATGAGCAGTTCTTC. It codes for CSAKVDGGSSYNEQFF.

This clonotype was seen a few times. J is TRBJ2-2 and V is TRBV2; D is uncertain. There are 13 residues in the CDR3. Germline V lookup: CDR1 SNHLY, CDR2 FYNNEI. V was shortened by 1 base and J by 3 bases, with 3 bases between the two germline ends. This CDR3 reads CASSEEHTGELFF. CDR3 sequence (DNA): TGTGCCAGCAGTGAAGAGCACACCGGGGAGCTGTTTTTT.

This clonotype was picked up a small number of times. This rearrangement joins TRBV27 to TRBJ1-1; D gene uncertain. The CDR3 totals 13 residues. With 2 bases removed from V and 0 bases from J, the gap between germline ends came to 4 bases. Germline lookup yields CDR1 MNHEY and CDR2 SMNVEV (reference sequence). CDR3 in amino acids: CASSLKLNTEAFF. The CDR3, as DNA: TGTGCCAGCAGTTTAAAACTGAACACTGAAGCTTTCTTT.

This clonotype was counted many times. The rearrangement uses TRBV12-3 or TRBV12-4 and TRBJ2-5, with D maybe TRBD2 (6 bases). The CDR3 is 12 amino acids. V lost 5 bases to trimming and J lost 9 bases, with 13 bases between them. CDR3 in amino acids: CASSPRREAQYF. The CDR3 DNA reads TGTGCCAGCAGTCCCCGAAGGGAGGCCCAGTACTTC.

This sequence joins TRBV19 and TRBJ2-3; perhaps D is TRBD1 or TRBD2 (5 bases each). V was shortened by 4 bases and J by 1 base, with 12 bases between the two germline ends. Germline CDR1 is LNHDA and CDR2 is SQIVND (reference sequence). The CDR3 extends over 15 amino acids. Written as DNA, the CDR3 is TGTGCCAGTAGTACCACGGGACGGGGCACAGATACGCAGTATTTT. Its protein is CASSTTGRGTDTQYF.

Only a few counts were recorded for this clonotype. The CDR3 reads CAWSEGMGNQPQHF. Here the CDR3 DNA reads TGTGCCTGGAGTGAGGGGATGGGAAATCAGCCCCAGCATTTT. This chain links TRBV30 with TRBJ1-5; a possible D gene is TRBD1 (5 bases). Germline V CDR1 and CDR2: GTSNPN, SVGIG (reference sequence). V was cut by 1 base and J by 4 bases, with 11 bases left in between. This CDR3 is 14 amino acids long. Based on the CDR3 plus reference TRBV30 and TRBJ1-5, the full variable domain is SQTIHQWPATLVQPVGSPLSLECTVEGTSNPNLYWYRQAAGRGLQLLFYSVGIGQISSEVPQNLSASRPQDRQFILSSKKLLLSDSGFYLCAWSEGMGNQPQHFGDGTRLSIL.